The clone carrying this T cell receptor (beta chain) has a single count. The data belong to a study of blood T cell repertoires in COVID-19. Across the study: COVID-19 samples collected from the United States, Italy and Spain covered acute and convalescent phases.

As handled by the study authors: Nucleated cell counts were estimated from reference gene primer amplification. Method: immunoSEQ multiplex PCR; TCRdb's copy keeps in-frame clones and lacks some. That table furnishes V, J and clone size, whereas the DNA furnished D and trimming. Of roughly 350,000 clones listed, 80% to 90% are singletons. The CDR3 has 15 residues. The V segment lost 6 bases and the J segment 5 bases; nucleotides outside the gene matches: 6. Germline lookup yields CDR1 KGHDR and CDR2 SFDVKD. The chain is built from TRBV24-1 and TRBJ2-5; the match to TRBD1 covers 12 bases. Sequences were obtained from peripheral blood. This sequence was found in a woman younger than 45 with COVID-19, enrolled during active disease. The CDR3 sequence is CATSRGQGAFETQYF. In DNA, the CDR3 is TGTGCCACCAGTCGGGGACAGGGGGCTTTCGAGACCCAGTACTTC.